This TCR beta chain was retrieved from a study of metastatic and nonmetastatic thyroid tumors. Study-level results: As reported, TCR beta diversity in blood and tumor was significantly higher in malignant thyroid tumors than in benign nodules.

This clone came up a few times. Its matching antigen is unknown. Being one base from a much bigger clone, this may be a read error. This same CDR3 is encoded by further DNA sequences in the sample. In the authors' workflow: Clinicopathological groups differed in CDR3, with these differences serving to build a distant-metastasis classifier for papillary thyroid cancer. TCRdb re-analyzed the PCR reads using MiXCR. For this entry, the V and J calls and clone size follow TCRdb and not the study's own pipeline. The sample holds tens of thousands of clones; roughly 24% are singletons and the top ten take approximately 5.5%. Before thyroid surgery, none of the patients had received any treatment. The CDR3 extends over 13 amino acids. Germline V lookup: CDR1 SGHDT, CDR2 YYEEEE.

The chain joins TRBV5-6 to TRBJ1-1; a weak D match, TRBD1 (6 bases). The origin of this receptor is a female donor with papillary thyroid cancer or a benign thyroid nodule (not recorded which). Some clones in this sample may be carry-over from other donors' samples. What was sequenced was tumor tissue. This CDR3 reads CASSLGRGTEAFF. The CDR3, as DNA: TGTGCCAGCAGCTTGGGGAGGGGGACTGAGGCTTTCTTT.